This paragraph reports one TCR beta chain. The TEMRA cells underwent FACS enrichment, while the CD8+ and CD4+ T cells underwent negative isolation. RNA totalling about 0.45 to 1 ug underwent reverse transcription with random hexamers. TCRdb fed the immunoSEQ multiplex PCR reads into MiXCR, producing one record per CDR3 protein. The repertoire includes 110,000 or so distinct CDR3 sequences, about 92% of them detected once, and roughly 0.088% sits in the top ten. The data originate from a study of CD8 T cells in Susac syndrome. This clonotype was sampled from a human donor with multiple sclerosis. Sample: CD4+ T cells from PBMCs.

CDR3 residues: CASGGVGITGGTEAFF. CDR3 DNA: TGTGCTAGTGGTGGGGTTGGAATTACAGGGGGCACTGAAGCTTTCTTT. The rearrangement uses TRBV12-5 and TRBJ1-1; TRBD1 agrees at 8 bases. The CDR3 is 16 residues long. The germline gives CDR1 LGHNT, CDR2 FRNRAP. Losses at the gene ends were 5 bases for V and 4 bases for J; bases not matched to a gene: 12.